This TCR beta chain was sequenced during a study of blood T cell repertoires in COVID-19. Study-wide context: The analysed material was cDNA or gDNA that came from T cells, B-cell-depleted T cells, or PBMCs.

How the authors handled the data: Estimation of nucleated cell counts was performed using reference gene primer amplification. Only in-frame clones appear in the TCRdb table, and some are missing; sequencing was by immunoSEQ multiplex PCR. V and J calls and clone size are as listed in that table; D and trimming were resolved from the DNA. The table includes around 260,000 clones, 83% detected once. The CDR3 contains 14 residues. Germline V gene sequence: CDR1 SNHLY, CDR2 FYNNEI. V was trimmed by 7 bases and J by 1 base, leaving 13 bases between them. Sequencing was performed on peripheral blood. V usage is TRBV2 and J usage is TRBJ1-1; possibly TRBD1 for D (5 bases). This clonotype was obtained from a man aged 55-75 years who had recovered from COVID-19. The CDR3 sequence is CASKGFPTNTEAFF. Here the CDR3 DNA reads TGTGCCAGCAAGGGGTTTCCCACGAACACTGAAGCTTTCTTT.